A selection of T cell receptor beta chains follows, all from one sample in a study of control samples from healthy donors and cancer patients. Clones were read by immunoSEQ multiplex PCR, and TCRdb kept only the in-frame ones, dropping some. Seen here are 100,000 to 150,000 clones, over 75% observed once, and the top ten hold about 8.7%. The sample comprised blood. The origin of the receptors is a man in his forties or fifties in good health. Each CDR3 is given with its conserved first and last residue. A D gene is named only where the DNA matches it firmly. The size of a clone is reported for some rows only, either as once, few or many, or as a class for expanded clones.

J gene	V gene	clone size	D gene	CDR3 protein	CDR3 DNA
TRBJ2-1	TRBV2	.	TRBD2	CASSPPGTSINEQFF	TGTGCCAGCAGTCCTCCCGGGACTAGCATAAATGAGCAGTTCTTC
TRBJ1-2	TRBV24-1	.	TRBD1	CATSDGGTVNYGYTF	TGTGCCACCAGTGATGGAGGGACAGTGAACTATGGCTACACCTTC
TRBJ1-1	TRBV24-1	.	TRBD1	CATSDPPGQGSAEAFF	TGTGCCACCAGTGATCCTCCGGGACAGGGTTCTGCTGAAGCTTTCTTT
TRBJ2-1	TRBV6-4	.	.	CASSGTDNNEQFF	TGTGCCAGCAGTGGTACAGATAACAATGAGCAGTTCTTC
TRBJ2-1	TRBV24-1	once	TRBD2	CATSEATSGGADEQFF	TGTGCCACCAGTGAAGCCACTAGCGGGGGGGCCGATGAGCAGTTCTTC
TRBJ2-5	TRBV2	.	.	CASSLSWTQYF	TGTGCCAGCAGCCTTAGTTGGACCCAGTACTTC
TRBJ2-6	TRBV4-2	once	TRBD1	CASSQGGRGPGANVLTF	TGTGCCAGCAGCCAAGGTGGTAGGGGGCCTGGGGCCAACGTCCTGACTTTC
TRBJ2-7	TRBV27	few	TRBD1	CASSHRGSYEQYF	TGTGCCAGCAGCCACAGGGGGTCCTACGAGCAGTACTTC
TRBJ1-1	TRBV6-6	.	TRBD1	CASSYLGQEAFF	TGTGCCAGCAGTTACTTGGGACAGGAAGCTTTCTTT
TRBJ2-3	TRBV24-1	.	TRBD2	CATRGAGYTDTQYF	TGTGCCACGCGGGGGGCCGGATACACAGATACGCAGTATTTT
TRBJ2-5	TRBV18	.	.	CASSPPRETQYF	TGTGCCAGCTCACCACCGCGGGAGACCCAGTACTTC